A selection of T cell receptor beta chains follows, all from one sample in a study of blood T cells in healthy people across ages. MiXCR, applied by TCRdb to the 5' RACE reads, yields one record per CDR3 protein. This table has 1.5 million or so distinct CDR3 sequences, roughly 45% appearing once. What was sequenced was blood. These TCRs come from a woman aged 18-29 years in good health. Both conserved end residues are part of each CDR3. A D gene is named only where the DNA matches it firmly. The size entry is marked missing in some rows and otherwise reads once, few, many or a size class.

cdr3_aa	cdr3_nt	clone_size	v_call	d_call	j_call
CASSLRGLGAYNEQFF	TGTGCCAGCAGCTTAAGAGGATTGGGGGCCTACAATGAGCAGTTCTTC	-	TRBV7-3	-	TRBJ2-1
CASSNPGTGGPQYF	TGTGCCAGCAGCAACCCCGGAACAGGGGGCCCTCAGTATTTT	-	TRBV13	TRBD1	TRBJ2-3
CASTRGSNVLTF	TGTGCCAGCACAAGGGGGTCGAACGTCCTGACTTTC	-	TRBV6-2/TRBV6-3	-	TRBJ2-6
CSAKNPGVRNTGELFF	TGCAGTGCTAAAAACCCGGGAGTAAGAAACACCGGGGAGCTGTTTTTT	few	TRBV20-1	-	TRBJ2-2
CASTARDSLRRNEQYF	TGTGCCAGCACCGCCCGGGATTCCCTAAGAAGAAATGAGCAGTACTTC	-	TRBV12-3/TRBV12-4	-	TRBJ2-5
CASSQDYSIGQLKTNTGELFF	TGTGCCAGCAGCCAAGATTACTCTATAGGACAGTTAAAGACGAACACCGGGGAGCTGTTTTTT	few	TRBV3-1	-	TRBJ2-2
CASSYPTGPQYF	TGTGCCAGCAGCTATCCCACAGGCCCGCAGTATTTT	few	TRBV7-2	-	TRBJ2-3
CASRLDRVDEKLFF	TGTGCCAGCAGATTGGACAGGGTAGACGAAAAACTGTTTTTT	-	TRBV7-3	TRBD1	TRBJ1-4
CAGQVEHGYTF	TGCGCCGGACAGGTAGAACATGGCTACACCTTC	-	TRBV29-1	TRBD1	TRBJ1-2
CASSLEGTGRDTQYF	TGCGCCAGCAGCTTGGAGGGAACGGGCAGGGATACGCAGTATTTT	few	TRBV5-1	-	TRBJ2-3
CASSLVSGTGNREAFF	TGCGCCAGCAGCTTGGTTTCCGGGACAGGAAACCGTGAAGCTTTCTTT	-	TRBV5-1	TRBD1	TRBJ1-1
CSAGQAVSEKLFF	TGCAGCGCTGGGCAGGCGGTCTCTGAAAAACTGTTTTTT	few	TRBV29-1	-	TRBJ1-4
CASSLSGQGSRYF	TGTGCCAGCAGCCTCTCGGGACAGGGAAGTCGGTACTTC	-	TRBV6-6	TRBD1	TRBJ2-5
CASSYGGTSGGNEQFF	TGTGCCAGCAGTTACGGAGGGACTAGCGGGGGGAATGAGCAGTTCTTC	many	TRBV6-2/TRBV6-3	TRBD2	TRBJ2-1
CASSPRHLGEISNQPQHF	TGTGCCAGCAGTCCCAGACACCTGGGGGAAATTAGCAATCAGCCCCAGCATTTT	-	TRBV6-1	-	TRBJ1-5
CAGSSTDSYRGYTF	TGTGCCGGCAGCTCCACGGACAGCTATCGTGGCTACACCTTC	-	TRBV6-5	-	TRBJ1-2
CASSLRQDYQPQHF	TGTGCCAGCAGCCTTAGACAGGACTATCAGCCCCAGCATTTT	-	TRBV12-3/TRBV12-4	-	TRBJ1-5
CASSPSPGTTYNEQFF	TGCGCCAGCAGCCCCTCCCCCGGGACTACCTACAATGAGCAGTTCTTC	-	TRBV4-1	TRBD2	TRBJ2-1
CASSLEHGGAEAFF	TGCGCCAGCAGCTTGGAACACGGGGGAGCTGAAGCTTTCTTT	-	TRBV5-1	-	TRBJ1-1
CSVEVAGVNTEAFF	TGCAGCGTTGAAGTAGCCGGAGTGAACACTGAAGCTTTCTTT	-	TRBV29-1	-	TRBJ1-1
CASSGGAPANTEAFF	TGCGCCAGCAGCGGGGGGGCCCCGGCGAACACTGAAGCTTTCTTT	-	TRBV5-1	-	TRBJ1-1
CASRYREMNTEAFF	TGTGCCAGCAGGTACAGGGAAATGAACACTGAAGCTTTCTTT	-	TRBV2	-	TRBJ1-1
CASSEAPRSSYEQYF	TGTGCCAGCAGTGAAGCTCCCAGGAGCTCCTACGAGCAGTACTTC	-	TRBV6-1	-	TRBJ2-7
CAISDRTQETQYF	TGTGCCATCAGCGACAGAACCCAAGAGACCCAGTACTTC	-	TRBV10-3	-	TRBJ2-5
CASSWSAKGTDTQYF	TGTGCCAGCAGCTGGTCCGCTAAGGGCACAGATACGCAGTATTTT	-	TRBV11-2	-	TRBJ2-3
CASLQRAGAGTDTQYF	TGTGCCAGCCTACAGAGGGCGGGAGCAGGCACAGATACGCAGTATTTT	-	TRBV12-3/TRBV12-4	TRBD2	TRBJ2-3
CASSYDREEKLFF	TGTGCCAGCAGTTACGACAGGGAGGAGAAACTGTTTTTT	few	TRBV6-5	TRBD1	TRBJ1-4
CASNRADNEKLFF	TGTGCCAGCAACAGGGCTGATAATGAAAAACTGTTTTTT	few	TRBV6-1	-	TRBJ1-4
CSARDLRLAEETQFF	TGCAGTGCTAGAGATCTGCGGCTAGCCGAAGAGACCCAGTTCTTC	-	TRBV20-1	-	TRBJ2-1
CVSSPEMTRGNTEAFF	TGCGTCAGCAGCCCCGAGATGACCCGCGGTAATACTGAAGCTTTCTTT	-	TRBV4-1	-	TRBJ1-1
CASSERDRAPYGYTF	TGTGCCAGCAGTGAAAGGGACAGGGCACCCTATGGCTACACCTTC	few	TRBV6-1	TRBD1	TRBJ1-2
CASRSPGVGYGYTF	TGTGCCAGCAGGTCCCCCGGGGTGGGCTATGGCTACACCTTC	few	TRBV28	-	TRBJ1-2
CASSAWGTDYEQYF	TGTGCCAGCAGTGCGTGGGGCACCGACTACGAGCAGTACTTC	-	TRBV12-3/TRBV12-4	-	TRBJ2-7
CASSPTRNQPQHF	TGTGCCAGCAGTCCGACCCGGAATCAGCCCCAGCATTTT	-	TRBV27	-	TRBJ1-5
CASSYPTSGIADTQYF	TGTGCCAGCAGTTACCCGACTAGCGGGATAGCAGATACGCAGTATTTT	-	TRBV6-2/TRBV6-3	TRBD2	TRBJ2-3
CASSPWGDNSYEQYF	TGTGCCAGCAGCCCGTGGGGGGATAACTCCTACGAGCAGTACTTC	-	TRBV28	-	TRBJ2-7